This T cell receptor beta chain was recovered during a study of post-analysis software for immune sequencing data. Study-wide context: The study covered relapsing-remitting, secondary progressive and progressive-relapsing courses of multiple sclerosis. Study observations and caveats: By F measure, strong co-clustering occurred among samples prepared in the same batch. Controls showed significantly higher normalized Chao1 diversity than did multiple sclerosis patients. When patients were compared with controls, roughly five TRBV segments were more frequent, TRBV5-6, TRBV5-1 and TRBV20-1 among them.

This CDR3 has 14 amino acids. V was shortened by 4 bases and J by 6 bases, with 13 bases between the two germline ends. TCR beta cDNA libraries included unique molecular identifiers. Some 500,000 cDNA molecules were obtained per 1 to 10 million input T cells. A single record per CDR3 protein comes from TCRdb applying MiXCR to the PCR reads. Counted here are about 820,000 distinct CDR3 sequences, under 70% occurring once; the ten biggest clones make up under 6%. This clonotype was detected a few times. Its antigen is unidentified. V and J are TRBV12-3 or TRBV12-4 and TRBJ2-4; D possibly corresponds to TRBD1 (6 bases). Sequencing was performed on blood. The receptor was isolated from a girl between 5 and 17 years old with multiple sclerosis. Written as DNA, the CDR3 is TGTGCCAGCAGTTCCCCGGGACAAGGAAACATTCAGTACTTC. Translating it yields CASSSPGQGNIQYF.